Listed below are T cell receptor beta chains from one sample, sequenced in a study of T cell repertoires in cytomegalovirus infection. Each CDR3 protein is one row after TCRdb ran MiXCR on the reads. Here the sample spans hundreds of thousands of distinct CDR3 sequences, roughly a tenth being singletons. Sequenced input: PBMCs. All receptors come from a human donor in good health (CMV status not recorded). Some clones in this sample may be carry-over from other donors' samples. The CDR3 runs from the conserved cysteine through the conserved F or W. The D gene is left open where the match is weak. Size values are once, few and many counts, or a class for expanded clones, and some rows have none.

TGCGCCAGCAGCTTGGATGGACAGGGCCATCAGCCCCAGCATTTT CASSLDGQGHQPQHF NA TRBV5-1 15 TRBJ1-5 TRBD1
TGTGCCAGCAGCTTGAGGGGGGGCGGGATCTTC CASSLRGGGIF many TRBV5-6 11 TRBJ2-1 NA
TGTGCCAGCAGTTACGGCGGTAGTACGTTCTTC CASSYGGSTFF many TRBV6-5 11 TRBJ2-1 NA
TGCAGACCCGACTCCGGGACCCTACTCCCTCACAATGAGCAGTTCTTC CRPDSGTLLPHNEQFF many TRBV29-1 16 TRBJ2-1 NA
TGTGCTAGTGGCCCTGAGGCCACTGGGGACGAGCAGTACTTC CASGPEATGDEQYF NA TRBV12-5 14 TRBJ2-7 NA
TGTGCCAGCTCAGTGGGCACCGCCACAGATACGCAGTATTTT CASSVGTATDTQYF few TRBV18 14 TRBJ2-3 NA
TGTGCCAGCAGTTTAGGACAGAACCTCCTCTATAGCAATCAGCCCCAGCATTTT CASSLGQNLLYSNQPQHF many TRBV12-3/TRBV12-4 18 TRBJ1-5 NA
TGCAGCGTTGAAAGCCGGCGGAAGAACACTGAAGCTTTCTTT CSVESRRKNTEAFF NA TRBV29-1 14 TRBJ1-1 NA
TGTGCCAGCAGTCAACAGGGGGGCAATCAGCCCCAGCATTTT CASSQQGGNQPQHF many TRBV12-3/TRBV12-4 14 TRBJ1-5 TRBD1
TGTGCCAGCCTACCAAGCGCCAAGGGGAACAGTGAAGCTTTCTTT CASLPSAKGNSEAFF NA TRBV3-1 15 TRBJ1-1 NA
TGCAGTGTTCCGGACAGGGGCGTTGGGGGTGAAGCTTTCTTT CSVPDRGVGGEAFF many TRBV20-1 14 TRBJ1-1 TRBD1
TGTGCCAGTAGTTTCCCGGGACTTCCCACTCAGCCCCAGCATTTT CASSFPGLPTQPQHF many TRBV19 15 TRBJ1-5 NA
TGCAGTGCTGCAAACCGGGACGGCAACTATGGCTACACCTTC CSAANRDGNYGYTF many TRBV20-1 14 TRBJ1-2 NA
TGTGCCAGCAGCTTAACGCGTCAGGGGACCGGGGAGCTGTTTTTT CASSLTRQGTGELFF many TRBV7-3 15 TRBJ2-2 NA
TGTGCCAGCAGCTTAAATGCGGGACCGTACCAAGAGACCCAGTACTTC CASSLNAGPYQETQYF many TRBV7-2 16 TRBJ2-5 NA
TGCGCCAGCAGCCTCGGACTCAGCTCCTACGAGCAGTACTTC CASSLGLSSYEQYF many TRBV5-1 14 TRBJ2-7 NA
TGTGCCAGCAGCTTTTCCAAGGATTCACCCCTCCACTTT CASSFSKDSPLHF many TRBV7-9 13 TRBJ1-6 NA
TGCAGTGCAACCAACCGCGGACAGGGAGATGGCTACACCTTC CSATNRGQGDGYTF many TRBV20-1 14 TRBJ1-2 TRBD1
TGTGCCAGCAGCGTAACAGGGGTTTCGGATGGCTACACCTTC CASSVTGVSDGYTF once TRBV9 14 TRBJ1-2 TRBD1
TGCAGCGTTGGTGACAGGGGGCTGGTGGGCACCTTC CSVGDRGLVGTF NA TRBV29-1 12 TRBJ1-2 TRBD1
TGTGCCAGCAGCTTAGATACCGATGAGCAGTTCTTC CASSLDTDEQFF many TRBV7-6 12 TRBJ2-1 NA
TGTGCCAGCACCCAAGGGAGGGGGCCAAGAGGGGCCAACGTCCTGACTTTC CASTQGRGPRGANVLTF many TRBV6-2/TRBV6-3 17 TRBJ2-6 NA
TGTGCCAGCAGGGGACAGGGTTACGATGAGCAGTTCTTC CASRGQGYDEQFF many TRBV28 13 TRBJ2-1 TRBD1